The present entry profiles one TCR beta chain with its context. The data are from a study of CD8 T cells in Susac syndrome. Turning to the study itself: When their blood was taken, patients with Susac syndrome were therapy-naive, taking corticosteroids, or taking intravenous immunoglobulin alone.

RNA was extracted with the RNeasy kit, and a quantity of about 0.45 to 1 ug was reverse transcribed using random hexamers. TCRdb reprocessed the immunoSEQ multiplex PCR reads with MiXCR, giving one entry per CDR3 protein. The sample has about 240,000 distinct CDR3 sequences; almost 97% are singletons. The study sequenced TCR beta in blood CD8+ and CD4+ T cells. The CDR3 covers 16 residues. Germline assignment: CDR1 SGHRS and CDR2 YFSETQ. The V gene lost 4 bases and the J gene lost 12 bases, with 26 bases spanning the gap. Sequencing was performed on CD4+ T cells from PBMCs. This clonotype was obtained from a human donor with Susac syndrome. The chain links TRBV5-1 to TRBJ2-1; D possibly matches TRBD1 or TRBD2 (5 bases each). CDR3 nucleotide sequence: TGCGCCAGCAGCGGAACCGGGGCACAAAAAAGCGCGACGCAGTTCTTC. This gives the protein CASSGTGAQKSATQFF.